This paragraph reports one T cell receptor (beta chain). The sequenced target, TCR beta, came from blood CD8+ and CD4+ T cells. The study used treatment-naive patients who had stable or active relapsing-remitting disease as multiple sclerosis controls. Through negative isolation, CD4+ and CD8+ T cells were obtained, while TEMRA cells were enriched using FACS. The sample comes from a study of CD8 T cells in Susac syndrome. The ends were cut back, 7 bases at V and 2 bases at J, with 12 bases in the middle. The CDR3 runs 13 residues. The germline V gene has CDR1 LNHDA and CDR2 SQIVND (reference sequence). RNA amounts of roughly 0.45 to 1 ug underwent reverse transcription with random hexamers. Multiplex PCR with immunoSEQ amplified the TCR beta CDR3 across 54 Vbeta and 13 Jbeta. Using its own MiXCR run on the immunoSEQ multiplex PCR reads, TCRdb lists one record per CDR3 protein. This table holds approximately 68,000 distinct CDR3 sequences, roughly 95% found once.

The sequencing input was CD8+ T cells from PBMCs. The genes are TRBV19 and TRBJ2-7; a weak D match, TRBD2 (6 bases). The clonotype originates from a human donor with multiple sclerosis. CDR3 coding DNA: TGTGCCAGTACCAGTAGCGGACCCTACGAGCAGTACTTC. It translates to CASTSSGPYEQYF.